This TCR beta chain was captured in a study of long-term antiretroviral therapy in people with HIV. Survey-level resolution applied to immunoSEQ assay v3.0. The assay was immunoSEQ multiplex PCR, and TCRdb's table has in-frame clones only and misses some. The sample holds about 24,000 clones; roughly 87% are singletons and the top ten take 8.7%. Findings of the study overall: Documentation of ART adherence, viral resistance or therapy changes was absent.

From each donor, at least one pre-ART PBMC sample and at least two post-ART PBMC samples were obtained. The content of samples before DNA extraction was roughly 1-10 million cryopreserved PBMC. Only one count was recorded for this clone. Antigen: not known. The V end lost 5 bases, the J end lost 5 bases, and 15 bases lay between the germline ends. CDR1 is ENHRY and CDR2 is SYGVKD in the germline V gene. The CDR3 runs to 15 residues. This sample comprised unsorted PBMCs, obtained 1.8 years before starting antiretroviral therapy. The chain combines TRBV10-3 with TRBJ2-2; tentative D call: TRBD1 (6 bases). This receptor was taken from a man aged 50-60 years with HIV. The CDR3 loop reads CAISPQGIGTGELFF. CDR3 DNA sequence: TGTGCCATCAGTCCACAGGGAATTGGGACCGGGGAGCTGTTTTTT.